Given below is one TCR beta chain in context. This entry belongs to a study of OX40 agonist ivuxolimab in advanced cancers. V shed 0 bases and J shed 10 bases, with 7 bases lying between them. Germline CDR1 SGHDT, CDR2 YYEEEE. This CDR3 region has 11 residues. Sequencing was performed with immunoSEQ multiplex PCR; in TCRdb, only in-frame clones are kept and a portion is missing. The table lists 45,000 to 55,000 clones, under 90% of them singletons. This clonotype originated in an adult with an advanced solid tumor such as melanoma, head and neck, liver or kidney cancer. This specimen was CD4+ or CD8+ T cells sorted from blood, taken in a trial of the OX40 agonist ivuxolimab. The rearrangement uses TRBV5-6 and TRBJ1-2, with a tentative D call TRBD1 (5 bases). CDR3 bases: TGTGCCAGCAGCTTGGTAGGGGACTACACCTTC. The encoded protein is CASSLVGDYTF.